This T cell receptor (beta chain) was obtained from a study of blood T cell repertoires in COVID-19. Study as a whole: COVID-19 samples, acute and convalescent, were from the United States, Italy and Spain. PBMCs, B-cell-depleted T cells, or T cells provided the cDNA or gDNA that made up the material.

Source study methods: Amplification from reference gene primers served as the basis for estimated nucleated cell counts. Clones were read by immunoSEQ multiplex PCR, and TCRdb kept only the in-frame ones, dropping some. V and J calls and clone size follow that table, whereas D and trimming were derived from the DNA. This table holds fewer than 200,000 clones, roughly 85% found once. This clone was observed once. With 1 base removed from V and 3 bases from J, the gap between germline ends came to 6 bases. Per the germline V gene, CDR1 is KGHSH and CDR2 is LQKENI. This CDR3 is built from 14 residues. The TCR comes from a woman aged 80 or over with acute or convalescent COVID-19. Sequencing was done on a sample of peripheral blood. V is TRBV18 and J is TRBJ2-2; D may be TRBD1 (5 bases). CDR3 nucleotides: TGTGCCAGCTCACCACGGGGCGACACCGGGGAGCTGTTTTTT. It specifies CASSPRGDTGELFF.